This TCR beta chain was identified during a study of blood T cell repertoires in COVID-19. In the study overall: Whether acute or convalescent, the COVID-19 samples came from the United States, Italy and Spain.

The CDR3 sequence is 13 residues long. Trimming took off 7 bases at V and 3 bases at J, with 12 bases between the two ends. Clones were read by immunoSEQ multiplex PCR, and TCRdb kept only the in-frame ones, dropping some. The repertoire holds about 160,000 clones, with over 80% as singletons. The source is a woman in her fifties or sixties with acute or convalescent COVID-19. The chain has TRBV12-3 or TRBV12-4 and TRBJ1-2; D is perhaps TRBD1 (5 bases). The sample comprised peripheral blood. CDR3 sequence (DNA): TGTGCCAGCAAACAGGACACTTACTATGGCTACACCTTC. Amino acids: CASKQDTYYGYTF.